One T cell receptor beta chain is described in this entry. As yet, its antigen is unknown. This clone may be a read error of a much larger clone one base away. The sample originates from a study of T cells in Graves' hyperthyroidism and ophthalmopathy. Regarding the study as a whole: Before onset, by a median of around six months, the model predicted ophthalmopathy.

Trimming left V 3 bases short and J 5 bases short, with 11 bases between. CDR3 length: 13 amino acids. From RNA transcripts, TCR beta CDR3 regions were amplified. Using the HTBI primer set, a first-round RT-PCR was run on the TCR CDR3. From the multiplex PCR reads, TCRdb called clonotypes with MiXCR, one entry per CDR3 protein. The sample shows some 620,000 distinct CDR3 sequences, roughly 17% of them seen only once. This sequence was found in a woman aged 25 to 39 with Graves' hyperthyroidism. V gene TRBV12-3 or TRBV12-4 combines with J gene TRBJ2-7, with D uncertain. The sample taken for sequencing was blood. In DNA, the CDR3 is TGTGCCAGCAGTTTGGGGATATACCACGAGCAGTACTTC. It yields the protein CASSLGIYHEQYF.